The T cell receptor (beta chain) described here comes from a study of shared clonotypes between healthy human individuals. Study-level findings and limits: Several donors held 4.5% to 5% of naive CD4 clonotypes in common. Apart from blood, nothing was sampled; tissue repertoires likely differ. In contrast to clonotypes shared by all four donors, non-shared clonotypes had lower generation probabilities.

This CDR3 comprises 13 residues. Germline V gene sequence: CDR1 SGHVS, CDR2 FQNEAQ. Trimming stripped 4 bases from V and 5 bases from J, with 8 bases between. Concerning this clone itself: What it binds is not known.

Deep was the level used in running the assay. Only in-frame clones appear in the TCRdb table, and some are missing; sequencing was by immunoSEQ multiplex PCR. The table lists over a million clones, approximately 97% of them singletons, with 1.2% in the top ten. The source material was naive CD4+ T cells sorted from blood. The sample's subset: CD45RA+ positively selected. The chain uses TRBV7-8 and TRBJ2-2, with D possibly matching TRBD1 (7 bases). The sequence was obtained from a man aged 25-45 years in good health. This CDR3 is CASSSGGTGELFF. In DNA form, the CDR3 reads TGTGCCAGCAGCTCAGGGGGGACCGGGGAGCTGTTTTTT.